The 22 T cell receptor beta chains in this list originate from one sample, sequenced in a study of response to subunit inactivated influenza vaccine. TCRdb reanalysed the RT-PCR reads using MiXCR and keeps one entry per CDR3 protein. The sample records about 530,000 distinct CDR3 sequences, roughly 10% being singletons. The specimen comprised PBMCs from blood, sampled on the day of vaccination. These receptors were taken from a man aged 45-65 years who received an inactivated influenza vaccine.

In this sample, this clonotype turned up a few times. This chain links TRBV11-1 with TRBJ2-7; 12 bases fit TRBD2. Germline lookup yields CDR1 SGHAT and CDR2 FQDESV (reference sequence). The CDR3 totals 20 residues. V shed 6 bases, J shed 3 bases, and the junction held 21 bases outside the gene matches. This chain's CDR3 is CASSNTPASGRASTIYEQYF. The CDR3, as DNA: TGTGCCAGCAGTAATACCCCGGCTAGCGGGAGGGCCTCTACAATCTACGAGCAGTACTTC.

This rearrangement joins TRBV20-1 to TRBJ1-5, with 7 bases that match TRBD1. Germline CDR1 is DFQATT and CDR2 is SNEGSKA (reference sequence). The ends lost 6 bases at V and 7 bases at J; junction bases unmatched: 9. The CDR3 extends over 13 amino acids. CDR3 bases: TGCAGTGCCCTCCGGGACAGAGGACAGCCCCAGCATTTT. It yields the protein CSALRDRGQPQHF.

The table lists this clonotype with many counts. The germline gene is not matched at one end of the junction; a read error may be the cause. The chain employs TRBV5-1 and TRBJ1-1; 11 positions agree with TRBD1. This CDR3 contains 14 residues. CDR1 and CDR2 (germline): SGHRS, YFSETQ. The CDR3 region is CASSLGTGGTEAFF. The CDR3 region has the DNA TGTGCCAGCAGCTTGGGGACAGGGGGCACTGAAGCTTTCTTT.

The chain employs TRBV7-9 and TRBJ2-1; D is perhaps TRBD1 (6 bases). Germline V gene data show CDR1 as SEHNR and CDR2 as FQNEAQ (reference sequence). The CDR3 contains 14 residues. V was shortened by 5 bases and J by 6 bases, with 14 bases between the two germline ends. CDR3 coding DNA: TGTGCCAGCAGCGTACAGGGAATCGGCAATGAGCAGTTCTTC. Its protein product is CASSVQGIGNEQFF. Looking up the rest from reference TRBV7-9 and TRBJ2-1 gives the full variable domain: DTGVSQNPRHKITKRGQNVTFRCDPISEHNRLYWYRQTLGQGPEFLTYFQNEAQLEKSRLLSDRFSAERPKGSFSTLEIQRTEQGDSAMYLCASSVQGIGNEQFFGPGTRLTVL.

The CDR3 DNA is TGTGCCAGCAGCAAAGGACAGATCGACGAGCAGTACTTC. This encodes CASSKGQIDEQYF. This sequence joins TRBV7-2 and TRBJ2-7; TRBD1 might be the D (6 bases). This CDR3 is built from 13 residues. Germline V CDR1 and CDR2: SGHTA, FQGNSA. Trimming left V 5 bases short and J 5 bases short, with 13 bases between.

CDR3: CASSLGGFRDEQYF. Here the CDR3 DNA reads TGCGCCAGCAGCTTGGGGGGGTTTAGGGACGAGCAGTACTTC. The chain links TRBV5-1 to TRBJ2-7; D is possibly TRBD1 or TRBD2 (5 bases each). CDR1 and CDR2 from the germline V gene are SGHRS and YFSETQ. CDR3 length equals 14 residues. V lost 0 bases and J 5 bases, leaving 12 bases between the germline ends.

CDR3 loop: CSATGTAAISIQYF. The CDR3 DNA reads as TGCAGTGCAACCGGGACAGCGGCAATTAGCATTCAGTACTTC. The chain uses TRBV20-1 and TRBJ2-4; 7 positions agree with TRBD1. Per germline, CDR1 DFQATT and CDR2 SNEGSKA (reference sequence). This CDR3 comprises 14 residues. The J segment lost 9 bases and the V segment lost 6 bases, leaving 14 bases of the junction unmatched.

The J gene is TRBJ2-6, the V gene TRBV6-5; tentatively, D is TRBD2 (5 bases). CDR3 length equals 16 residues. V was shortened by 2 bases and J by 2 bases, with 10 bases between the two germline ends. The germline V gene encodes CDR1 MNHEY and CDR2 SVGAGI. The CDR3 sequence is CASSYKKRAGANVLTF. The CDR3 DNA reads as TGTGCCAGCAGTTACAAGAAGAGGGCTGGGGCCAACGTCCTGACTTTC.

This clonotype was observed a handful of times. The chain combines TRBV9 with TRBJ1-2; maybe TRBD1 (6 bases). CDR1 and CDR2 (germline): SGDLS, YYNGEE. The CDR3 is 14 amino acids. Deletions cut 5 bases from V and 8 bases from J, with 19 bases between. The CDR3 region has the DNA TGTGCCAGCAGTGGCGGACAGTTTGGAGTAGGCTACACCTTC. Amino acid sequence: CASSGGQFGVGYTF.

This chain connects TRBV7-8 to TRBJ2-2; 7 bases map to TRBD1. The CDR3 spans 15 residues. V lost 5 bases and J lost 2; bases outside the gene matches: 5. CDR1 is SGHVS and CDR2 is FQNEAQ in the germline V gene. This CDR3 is CASSRGTDNTGELFF. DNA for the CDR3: TGTGCCAGCAGCAGAGGGACAGACAACACCGGGGAGCTGTTTTTT.

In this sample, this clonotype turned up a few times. CDR3 in amino acids: CSASPTGTGNVGELFF. The CDR3 nucleotides are TGCAGTGCTAGTCCCACCGGGACAGGGAACGTCGGGGAGCTGTTTTTT. The V call is TRBV20-1, the J call TRBJ2-2; TRBD1 matches 9 bases. Germline-derived CDR1 and CDR2 are DFQATT and SNEGSKA (reference sequence). V lost 3 bases, J lost 7 bases, and 12 bases stayed unmatched. The CDR3 is 16 amino acids.

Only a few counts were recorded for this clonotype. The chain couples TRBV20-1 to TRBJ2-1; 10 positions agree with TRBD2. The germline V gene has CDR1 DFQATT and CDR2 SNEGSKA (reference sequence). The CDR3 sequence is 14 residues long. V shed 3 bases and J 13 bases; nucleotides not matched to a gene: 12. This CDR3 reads CSARSSRTSGQQFF. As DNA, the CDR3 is TGCAGTGCTAGGAGCTCCCGGACTAGCGGACAACAGTTCTTC.

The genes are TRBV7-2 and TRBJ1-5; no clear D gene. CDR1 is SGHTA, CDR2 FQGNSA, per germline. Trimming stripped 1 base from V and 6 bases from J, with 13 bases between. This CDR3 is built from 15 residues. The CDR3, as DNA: TGTGCCAGCAGCTTAGATTACGGAAGACTTCAGCCCCAGCATTTT. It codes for CASSLDYGRLQPQHF.

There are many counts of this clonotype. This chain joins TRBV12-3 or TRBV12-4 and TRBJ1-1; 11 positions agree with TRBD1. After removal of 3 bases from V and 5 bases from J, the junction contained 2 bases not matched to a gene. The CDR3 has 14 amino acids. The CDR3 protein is CASSFGTGGTEAFF. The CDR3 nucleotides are TGTGCCAGCAGTTTTGGGACAGGGGGGACTGAAGCTTTCTTT.

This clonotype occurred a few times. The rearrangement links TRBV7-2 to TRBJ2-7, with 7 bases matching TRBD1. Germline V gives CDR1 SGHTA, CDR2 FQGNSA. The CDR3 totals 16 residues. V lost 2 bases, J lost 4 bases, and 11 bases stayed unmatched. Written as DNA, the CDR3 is TGTGCCAGCAGCTTAAGATGGGCCCAGGGGGTTTACGAGCAGTACTTC. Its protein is CASSLRWAQGVYEQYF.

The DNA for the CDR3 is TGCGCCAGCAGCGGCTACTACGAGCAGTACTTC. It specifies CASSGYYEQYF. The V gene is TRBV5-1, the J gene TRBJ2-7; D gene unclear. Deletions cut 4 bases from V and 3 bases from J, with 5 bases between. The CDR3 length is 11 residues. Germline CDR1 is SGHRS and CDR2 is YFSETQ. The full variable domain, its missing parts supplied by reference TRBV5-1 and TRBJ2-7, is KAGVTQTPRYLIKTRGQQVTLSCSPISGHRSVSWYQQTPGQGLQFLFEYFSETQRNKGNFPGRFSGRQFSNSRSEMNVSTLELGDSALYLCASSGYYEQYFGPGTRLTVT.

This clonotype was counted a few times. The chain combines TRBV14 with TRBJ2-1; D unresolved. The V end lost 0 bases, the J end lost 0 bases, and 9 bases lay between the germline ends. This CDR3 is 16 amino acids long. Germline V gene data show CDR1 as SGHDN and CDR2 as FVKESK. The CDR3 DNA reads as TGTGCCAGCAGCCAAGATAGGGTGAGCTCCTACAATGAGCAGTTCTTC. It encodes CASSQDRVSSYNEQFF.

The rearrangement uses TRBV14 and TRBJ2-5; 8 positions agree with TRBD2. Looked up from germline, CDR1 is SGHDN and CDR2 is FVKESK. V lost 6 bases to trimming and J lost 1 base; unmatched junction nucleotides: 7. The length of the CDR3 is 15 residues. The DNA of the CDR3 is TGTGCCAGCAGTCTTCGACTAGCGATCCAAGAGACCCAGTACTTC. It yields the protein CASSLRLAIQETQYF.

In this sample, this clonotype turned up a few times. CDR3 amino acids: CASSYSTATQETQYF. DNA for the CDR3: TGTGCCAGCAGTTACTCGACCGCTACACAAGAGACCCAGTACTTC. This rearrangement joins TRBV6-5 to TRBJ2-5; no clear D gene. The CDR3 has 15 amino acids. Germline loops: CDR1 MNHEY, CDR2 SVGAGI. V was pared by 0 bases and J by 2 bases, with 10 bases between.

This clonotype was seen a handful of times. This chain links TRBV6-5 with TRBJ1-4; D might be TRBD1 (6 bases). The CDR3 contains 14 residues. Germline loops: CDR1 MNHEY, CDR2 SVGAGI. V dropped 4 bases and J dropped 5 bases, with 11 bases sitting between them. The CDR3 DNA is TGTGCCAGCAGTTGGCGGGGGCGGAATGAAAAACTGTTTTTT. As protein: CASSWRGRNEKLFF.

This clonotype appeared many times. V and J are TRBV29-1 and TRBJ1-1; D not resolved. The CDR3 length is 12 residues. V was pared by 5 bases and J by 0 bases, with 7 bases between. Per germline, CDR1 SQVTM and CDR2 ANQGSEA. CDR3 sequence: CSVFTVNTEAFF. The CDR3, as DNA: TGCAGCGTTTTTACAGTGAACACTGAAGCTTTCTTT.

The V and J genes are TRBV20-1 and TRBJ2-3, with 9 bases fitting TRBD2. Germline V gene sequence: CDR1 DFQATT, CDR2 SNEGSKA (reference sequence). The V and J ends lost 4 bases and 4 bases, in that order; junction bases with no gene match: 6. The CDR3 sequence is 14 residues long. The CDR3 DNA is TGCAGTGCTAAGGGTAGCGGGGGCTCAGATACGCAGTATTTT. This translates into CSAKGSGGSDTQYF.